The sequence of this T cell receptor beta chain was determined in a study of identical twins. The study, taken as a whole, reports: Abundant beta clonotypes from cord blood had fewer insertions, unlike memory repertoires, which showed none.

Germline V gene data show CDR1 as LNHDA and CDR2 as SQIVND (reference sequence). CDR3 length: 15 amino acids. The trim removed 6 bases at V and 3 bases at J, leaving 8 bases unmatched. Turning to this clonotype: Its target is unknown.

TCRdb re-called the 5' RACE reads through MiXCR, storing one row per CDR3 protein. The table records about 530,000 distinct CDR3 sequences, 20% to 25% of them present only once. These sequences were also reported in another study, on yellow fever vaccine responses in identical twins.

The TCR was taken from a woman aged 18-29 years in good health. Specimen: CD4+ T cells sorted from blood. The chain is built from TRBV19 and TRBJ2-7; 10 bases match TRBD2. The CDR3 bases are TGTGCCAGTAGACTTCTAGCGGGAGTAGGCTACGAGCAGTACTTC. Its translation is CASRLLAGVGYEQYF.